The present entry profiles one T cell receptor beta chain with its context. Profiling relied on immunoSEQ multiplex PCR, and the TCRdb table lists in-frame clones only, not all of them. Of approximately 70,000 clones in the sample, about nine tenths were seen once. This record belongs to a study of blood T cell repertoires in COVID-19. Overall study context: Acute and convalescent COVID-19 specimens originated in the United States, Italy and Spain.

CDR1 and CDR2 from the germline V gene are MGHRA and YSYEKL. There are 16 residues in the CDR3. V lost 4 bases and J lost 0, with 13 bases in between. V usage is TRBV4-1 and J usage is TRBJ1-3; a possible D gene is TRBD1 (6 bases). Sequencing was done on a sample of peripheral blood. The clonotype comes from a woman between 45 and 65 years old with acute or convalescent COVID-19. Here the CDR3 reads CASSRDTGISGNTIYF. The CDR3 region has the DNA TGCGCCAGCAGCCGGGATACAGGGATCTCTGGAAACACCATATATTTT.